A single sample gave rise to the 18 T cell receptor beta chains below, sequenced in a study of blood T cell repertoires in COVID-19. Profiled with immunoSEQ multiplex PCR; TCRdb holds only in-frame clones, not every one. The profile shows about 120,000 clones, more than 75% of them singletons. The source material was peripheral blood. Receptors were obtained from a man between 60 and 75 years old with acute or convalescent COVID-19.

The rearrangement links TRBV25-1 to TRBJ2-2; TRBD2 is a possible D gene (6 bases). The V and J ends lost 4 bases and 4 bases respectively, with 10 bases between them. This CDR3 spans 14 amino acids. Per germline, CDR1 MGHDK and CDR2 SYGVNS. The CDR3 nucleotides read TGTGCCAGCAGTGCTCCCGGGGGCACCGGGGAGCTGTTTTTT. Its protein is CASSAPGGTGELFF. Full variable domain (rest looked up from reference TRBV25-1 and TRBJ2-2): EADIYQTPRYLVIGTGKKITLECSQTMGHDKMYWYQQDPGMELHLIHYSYGVNSTEKGDLSSESTVSRIRTEHFPLTLESARPSHTSQYLCASSAPGGTGELFFGEGSRLTVL.

V is TRBV9 and J is TRBJ2-1; TRBD2 agrees at 8 bases. J gave up 5 bases and V 2 bases, and 9 bases lay outside the gene matches. The germline V gene encodes CDR1 SGDLS and CDR2 YYNGEE. This CDR3 region has 16 residues. The CDR3 region is CASSVTGGRGHNEQFF. CDR3 nucleotide sequence: TGTGCCAGCAGCGTTACGGGAGGGCGGGGCCACAATGAGCAGTTCTTC.

V usage is TRBV5-1 and J usage is TRBJ1-1, with a possible D match to TRBD1 (6 bases). The CDR3 totals 15 residues. In germline, CDR1 is SGHRS, CDR2 YFSETQ. The V end lost 2 bases, the J end lost 1 base, and 12 bases lay between the germline ends. The CDR3 DNA sequence: TGCGCCAGCAGCTTCACCCAGGGACAGAACACTGAAGCTTTCTTT. Protein product: CASSFTQGQNTEAFF.

This rearrangement joins TRBV7-2 to TRBJ2-1; 8 bases agree with TRBD2. V gave up 4 bases and J gave up 7 bases; unmatched junction bases: 18. Germline V gene data show CDR1 as SGHTA and CDR2 as FQGNSA. This CDR3 has 18 residues. The CDR3 region has the DNA TGTGCCAGCAGCTCGGGGGGCCCCGGGACTAGAAAAGCTAATGAGCAGTTCTTC. Translated: CASSSGGPGTRKANEQFF.

This clone was recorded only once. The CDR3 coding sequence is TGCGCCAGCAGCGGAGGAGGGGAGGTGAGGACAGATACGCAGTATTTT. Its translation: CASSGGGEVRTDTQYF. The V call is TRBV5-1, the J call TRBJ2-3; the D gene is possibly TRBD2 (6 bases). V dropped 4 bases and J dropped 3 bases, with 18 bases sitting between them. In germline, CDR1 is SGHRS, CDR2 YFSETQ. CDR3 length equals 16 residues.

V and J are TRBV19 and TRBJ2-3; weak D call: TRBD2 (6 bases). V lost 7 bases to trimming and J lost 0 bases, with 17 bases between them. Germline CDR1 is LNHDA and CDR2 is SQIVND (reference sequence). This CDR3 comprises 16 residues. CDR3 nucleotide sequence: TGTGCCAGTAACCTAGGGACTGACCTTAGCACAGATACGCAGTATTTT. It translates to CASNLGTDLSTDTQYF.

The chain couples TRBV11-3 to TRBJ1-1, with unresolved D. The V and J ends lost 6 bases and 2 bases respectively, with 10 bases between them. The CDR3 length is 13 residues. Germline CDR1 reads SGHNT; CDR2 reads YENEEA. CDR3 coding DNA: TGTGCCAGCAGTCTAGACGGAAACACTGAAGCTTTCTTT. Translating it yields CASSLDGNTEAFF.

This clone turned up a few times. This sequence joins TRBV28 and TRBJ1-3, with D perhaps TRBD1 (5 bases). V was cut by 8 bases and J by 0 bases, with 20 bases left in between. The CDR3 has 17 residues. Germline V gene sequence: CDR1 MDHEN, CDR2 SYDVKM. CDR3 coding DNA: TGTGCCAGCTTTGGAACGGGACTCTGGATCTCTGGAAACACCATATATTTT. Amino acid sequence: CASFGTGLWISGNTIYF.

The V call is TRBV6-4, the J call TRBJ1-3, with D uncertain. V dropped 2 bases and J dropped 7 bases, with 15 bases sitting between them. There are 15 residues in the CDR3. Per the germline V gene, CDR1 is MRHNA and CDR2 is SNTAGT. CDR3 in DNA: TGTGCCAGCAGTGACATCGCAGGTGGCGAGAACACCATATATTTT. This gives the protein CASSDIAGGENTIYF.

The J gene is TRBJ2-1, the V gene TRBV28; 12 positions agree with TRBD2. V was pared by 8 bases and J by 1 base, with 3 bases of the junction left unmatched. CDR1 and CDR2 (germline): MDHEN, SYDVKM. The CDR3 loop spans 15 amino acids. CDR3 protein: CASSSGRASYNEQFF. The CDR3 DNA reads TGTGCCAGCTCTAGCGGGAGGGCTTCCTACAATGAGCAGTTCTTC.

This sequence joins TRBV5-1 and TRBJ1-1, with D uncertain. This CDR3 comprises 13 residues. Trimming shortened V by 0 bases and J by 7 bases, and 10 bases separated the two germline ends. Germline loops: CDR1 SGHRS, CDR2 YFSETQ. The CDR3 nucleotides are TGCGCCAGCAGCTTGGGCCAGCGAGATGAAGCTTTCTTT. It codes for CASSLGQRDEAFF.

The chain is built from TRBV28 and TRBJ1-2; D is perhaps TRBD1 (6 bases). V shed 7 bases and J shed 4 bases, with 22 bases lying between them. Germline V gene data show CDR1 as MDHEN and CDR2 as SYDVKM. The CDR3 contains 16 residues. The CDR3 nucleotides read TGTGCCAGCACAGTAGCGGCGGGGGGGCGAAGCTATGGCTACACCTTC. As protein: CASTVAAGGRSYGYTF.

The chain carries TRBV5-6 and TRBJ2-5, with 8 positions matching TRBD1. The germline V gene encodes CDR1 SGHDT and CDR2 YYEEEE. With V trimmed by 4 bases and J by 5 bases, 10 bases remained unmatched. The CDR3 extends over 15 amino acids. CDR3: CASSRPTGAVETQYF. CDR3 bases: TGTGCCAGCAGCCGACCGACAGGGGCCGTGGAGACCCAGTACTTC.

V and J are TRBV11-2 and TRBJ2-1, with 10 bases that match TRBD2. The junction had 8 bases not matched to a gene; V was cut back by 3 bases and J by 6 bases. CDR1 SGHAT and CDR2 FQNNGV come from the germline V gene. The CDR3 covers 16 residues. The CDR3 region is CASSFEGTSGVNEQFF. In DNA, the CDR3 is TGTGCCAGCAGCTTTGAAGGTACTAGCGGGGTCAATGAGCAGTTCTTC.

This chain connects TRBV6-5 to TRBJ1-5; D is perhaps TRBD1 (6 bases). The CDR3 sequence is 15 residues long. V shed 6 bases and J shed 6 bases, with 18 bases lying between them. CDR1 is MNHEY, CDR2 SVGAGI, per germline. As DNA, the CDR3 is TGTGCCAGCAGAGCAGGGGAGGGACAAAGTCAGCCCCAGCATTTT. Translating gives CASRAGEGQSQPQHF.

The chain combines TRBV29-1 with TRBJ1-2, with TRBD1 identical over 9 bases. The CDR3 covers 15 residues. Losses at the gene ends were 1 base for V and 4 bases for J; bases not matched to a gene: 7. Germline loops: CDR1 SQVTM, CDR2 ANQGSEA. The CDR3 here is CSVEGTGEDAYGYTF. For the CDR3, the DNA is TGCAGCGTTGAAGGGACAGGGGAAGACGCCTATGGCTACACCTTC.

The genes are TRBV7-8 and TRBJ2-7; TRBD2 matches 9 bases. Losses at the gene ends were 5 bases for V and 0 bases for J; bases not matched to a gene: 8. In germline, CDR1 is SGHVS, CDR2 FQNEAQ. This CDR3 is built from 16 residues. The CDR3 reads CASSPRGLAGSYEQYF. The CDR3 region has the DNA TGTGCCAGCAGCCCACGGGGACTAGCCGGCTCCTACGAGCAGTACTTC.

This chain links TRBV27 with TRBJ1-1; a possible D gene is TRBD1 (6 bases). This CDR3 contains 15 residues. Germline lookup yields CDR1 MNHEY and CDR2 SMNVEV (reference sequence). Trimming took 4 bases from V and 4 from J, leaving 16 bases between them. The CDR3 DNA follows: TGTGCCAGCAGTTCCCGGGGGGCGGAGAGCACTGAAGCTTTCTTT. Protein: CASSSRGAESTEAFF.